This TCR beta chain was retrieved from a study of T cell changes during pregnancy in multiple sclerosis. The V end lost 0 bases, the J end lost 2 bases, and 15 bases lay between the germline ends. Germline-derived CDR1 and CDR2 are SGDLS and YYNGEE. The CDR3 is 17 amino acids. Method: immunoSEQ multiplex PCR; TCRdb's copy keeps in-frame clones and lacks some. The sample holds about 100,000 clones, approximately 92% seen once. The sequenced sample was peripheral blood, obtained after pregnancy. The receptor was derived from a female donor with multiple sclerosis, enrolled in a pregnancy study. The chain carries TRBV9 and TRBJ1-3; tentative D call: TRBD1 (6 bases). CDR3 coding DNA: TGTGCCAGCAGCGTAGTAACAGGGAGTGGCGCTGGAAACACCATATATTTT. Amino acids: CASSVVTGSGAGNTIYF.